This entry describes one T cell receptor (beta chain). Its antigen is not known. Unique molecular identifiers were added to individual cDNA molecules. Each CDR3 protein is one row after TCRdb ran MiXCR on the 5' RACE reads. The table records around 66,000 distinct CDR3 sequences, 13% of them present only once. Per the germline V gene, CDR1 is ENHRY and CDR2 is SYGVKD. The J segment lost 6 bases and the V segment lost 3 bases, leaving 5 bases of the junction unmatched. The CDR3 sequence is 15 residues long. The data are from a study of early T cells in non-severe SARS-CoV-2 infection. Study details: It was bulk RNA from unsorted whole blood that was sequenced, and the chains were unpaired.

Overall study results and limits: Matches to VDJdb favored anti-spike CD8 responses and missed private and CD4 specificities.

The rearrangement links TRBV10-3 to TRBJ2-3, with TRBD2 identical over 11 bases. This clonotype originated in an adult who was a healthcare worker with PCR-confirmed SARS-CoV-2 infection or an uninfected control (not recorded which). Material for sequencing was whole blood. The CDR3 region is CAISDTSGRPDTQYF. CDR3 nucleotides: TGTGCCATCAGTGACACTAGCGGGAGACCCGATACGCAGTATTTT.